This T cell receptor (beta chain) was found in a study of T cell changes during pregnancy in multiple sclerosis. The method was immunoSEQ multiplex PCR; TCRdb's version includes in-frame clones alone and lacks a portion of them. The sample contains tens of thousands of clones, 91% of which appear only once. Trimming stripped 0 bases from V and 8 bases from J, with 12 bases between. The CDR3 covers 14 residues. Germline CDR1 is SGHRS and CDR2 is YFSETQ. The sequence was collected from a female donor in good health, enrolled as a control in a pregnancy study. The chain joins TRBV5-1 to TRBJ2-1; D ambiguous. The sequences come from peripheral blood, collected in the third trimester of pregnancy. The DNA for the CDR3 is TGCGCCAGCAGCTTGGGGGCAACTCGTGATGAGCAGTTCTTC. Translated: CASSLGATRDEQFF.